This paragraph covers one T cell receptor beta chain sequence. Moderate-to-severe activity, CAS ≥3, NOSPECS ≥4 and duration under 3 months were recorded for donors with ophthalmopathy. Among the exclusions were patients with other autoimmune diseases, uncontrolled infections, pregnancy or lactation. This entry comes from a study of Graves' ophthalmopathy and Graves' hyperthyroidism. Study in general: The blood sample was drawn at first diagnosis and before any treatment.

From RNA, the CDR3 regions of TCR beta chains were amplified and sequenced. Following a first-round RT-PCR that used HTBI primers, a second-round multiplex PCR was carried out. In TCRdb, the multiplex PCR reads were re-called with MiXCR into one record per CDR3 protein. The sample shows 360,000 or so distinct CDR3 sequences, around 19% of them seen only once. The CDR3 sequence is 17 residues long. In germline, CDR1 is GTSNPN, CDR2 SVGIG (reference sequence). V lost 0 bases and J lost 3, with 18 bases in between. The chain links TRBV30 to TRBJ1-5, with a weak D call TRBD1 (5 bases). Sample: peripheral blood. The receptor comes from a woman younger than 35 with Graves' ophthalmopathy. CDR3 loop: CAWSVLGKGIANQPQHF. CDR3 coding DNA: TGTGCCTGGAGTGTACTTGGGAAGGGGATCGCCAATCAGCCCCAGCATTTT.